Shown below are 14 T cell receptor beta chains from a single sample sequenced in a study of CD8+ T cells in alopecia areata. RNA extraction and reverse transcription yielded cDNA as sequencing template. The protocol was immunoSEQ multiplex PCR, while the TCRdb copy is restricted to in-frame clones and leaves out a portion. The sample consists of under 70,000 clones, approximately 60% of them appearing once. Sequenced material: CD8+ T cells sorted from blood, taken at week 0. These receptors all stem from a human donor with alopecia areata.

The V and J genes are TRBV6-1 and TRBJ2-5; D unresolved. This CDR3 has 15 amino acids. Germline V gene sequence: CDR1 MNHNS, CDR2 SASEGT. Trimming removed 1 base from V and 5 bases from J, with 14 bases in between. CDR3 DNA: TGTGCCAGCAGTGAAGGAAGCCACCCCCAGGAGACCCAGTACTTC. Amino acids: CASSEGSHPQETQYF.

The DNA for the CDR3 is TGTGCCATCAGTGCGCAAATATTATTGGACAGGGGGAACACCGGGGAGCTGTTTTTT. It yields the protein CAISAQILLDRGNTGELFF. The genes are TRBV10-3 and TRBJ2-2, with 9 bases that match TRBD1. CDR1 and CDR2 (germline): ENHRY, SYGVKD. The CDR3 covers 19 residues. V gave up 4 bases and J gave up 1 base; unmatched junction bases: 13.

This chain connects TRBV6-5 to TRBJ2-5, with D perhaps matching TRBD1 (6 bases). The V end lost 8 bases, the J end lost 1 base, and 8 bases lay between the germline ends. Germline V gene lookup returns CDR1 MNHEY and CDR2 SVGAGI. This CDR3 spans 12 amino acids. Written as DNA, the CDR3 is TGTGCCAGCCGGGACACCCAAGAGACCCAGTACTTC. Its protein product is CASRDTQETQYF.

There are a few counts of this clone. V is TRBV7-9 and J is TRBJ2-5; 7 bases are shared with TRBD1. Germline V gene lookup returns CDR1 SEHNR and CDR2 FQNEAQ (reference sequence). The CDR3 contains 16 residues. V lost 1 base and J lost 0; bases outside the gene matches: 5. This chain's CDR3 is CASSLEGGLNQETQYF. The CDR3, as DNA: TGTGCCAGCAGCTTAGAAGGGGGCTTAAACCAAGAGACCCAGTACTTC.

The chain combines TRBV27 with TRBJ2-3; 9 bases align to TRBD2. The CDR3 length is 19 residues. Germline V gives CDR1 MNHEY, CDR2 SMNVEV (reference sequence). V lost 6 bases and J lost 0; bases outside the gene matches: 16. The CDR3 loop reads CASRGPVPGTSLSTDTQYF. The CDR3 DNA reads as TGTGCCAGCAGGGGGCCCGTTCCCGGGACTAGCCTTAGCACAGATACGCAGTATTTT.

This clone was seen more than once but under ten times. This sequence joins TRBV29-1 and TRBJ2-7; a weak D match, TRBD1 (6 bases). This CDR3 comprises 14 residues. Trimming took off 5 bases at V and 3 bases at J, with 17 bases between the two ends. CDR1 is SQVTM, CDR2 ANQGSEA, per germline. Here the CDR3 reads CSVYSWGRRYEQYF. CDR3 DNA: TGCAGCGTTTATAGCTGGGGGCGCCGCTACGAGCAGTACTTC.

The chain combines TRBV7-2 with TRBJ2-1, with D possibly being TRBD2 (6 bases). Germline V CDR1 and CDR2: SGHTA, FQGNSA. Trimming took off 4 bases at V and 6 bases at J, with 19 bases between the two ends. The CDR3 has 16 residues. Here the CDR3 reads CASSWKGSGPANEQFF. CDR3 DNA sequence: TGTGCCAGCAGCTGGAAAGGAAGCGGGCCAGCCAATGAGCAGTTCTTC. Full variable domain (outside the CDR3, taken from reference TRBV7-2 and TRBJ2-1): GAGVSQSPSNKVTEKGKDVELRCDPISGHTALYWYRQSLGQGLEFLIYFQGNSAPDKSGLPSDRFSAERTGGSVSTLTIQRTQQEDSAVYLCASSWKGSGPANEQFFGPGTRLTVL.

This clone was seen a few times. The chain joins TRBV7-9 to TRBJ2-3; D possibly corresponds to TRBD1 (5 bases). The CDR3 extends over 16 amino acids. Trimming removed 2 bases at V and 0 bases at J, with 12 bases between. Germline lookup yields CDR1 SEHNR and CDR2 FQNEAQ (reference sequence). CDR3 sequence reads: CASSLWTTVSTDTQYF. CDR3 in DNA: TGTGCCAGCAGCTTATGGACGACAGTTAGCACAGATACGCAGTATTTT. Based on the CDR3 plus reference TRBV7-9 and TRBJ2-3, the full variable domain is DTGVSQNPRHKITKRGQNVTFRCDPISEHNRLYWYRQTLGQGPEFLTYFQNEAQLEKSRLLSDRFSAERPKGSFSTLEIQRTEQGDSAMYLCASSLWTTVSTDTQYFGPGTRLTVL.

The chain combines TRBV5-6 with TRBJ2-1; 8 bases agree with TRBD1. Germline lookup yields CDR1 SGHDT and CDR2 YYEEEE. The CDR3 totals 15 residues. With 0 bases clipped from V and 7 bases from J, the junction kept 6 bases outside the gene matches. CDR3 residues: CASSLGQGARNEQFF. The CDR3 region has the DNA TGTGCCAGCAGCTTGGGTCAGGGGGCGAGGAATGAGCAGTTCTTC.

This clone was observed a handful of times. The same CDR3 arises from other DNA sequences in this sample as well. V usage is TRBV29-1 and J usage is TRBJ2-1; 9 bases line up with TRBD1. There are 13 residues in the CDR3. Germline V gives CDR1 SQVTM, CDR2 ANQGSEA. Trimming took 6 bases from V and 6 from J; bases not matched to a gene: 6. CDR3 sequence (DNA): TGCAGCGTGACCGGGACAGGGCTCAATGAGCAGTTCTTC. It yields the protein CSVTGTGLNEQFF.

V gene TRBV5-1 combines with J gene TRBJ2-5; TRBD2 agrees at 7 bases. With 3 bases clipped from V and 1 base from J, the junction kept 9 bases outside the gene matches. CDR1 is SGHRS and CDR2 is YFSETQ in the germline V gene. The CDR3 consists of 16 residues. The CDR3 DNA reads TGCGCCAGCAGCTGGTGGCTAGCGGACCTCCAAGAGACCCAGTACTTC. It yields the protein CASSWWLADLQETQYF. Together with reference TRBV5-1 and TRBJ2-5, the CDR3 gives the full variable domain: KAGVTQTPRYLIKTRGQQVTLSCSPISGHRSVSWYQQTPGQGLQFLFEYFSETQRNKGNFPGRFSGRQFSNSRSEMNVSTLELGDSALYLCASSWWLADLQETQYFGPGTRLLVL.

This chain connects TRBV2 to TRBJ2-7, with 7 bases aligning to TRBD1. This CDR3 has 13 residues. V trimming: 7 bases; J trimming: 5 bases; junction bases outside the gene matches: 8. Germline CDR1 SNHLY, CDR2 FYNNEI. CDR3 bases: TGTGCCAGCACTGAGGGGGCGTCCGACGAGCAGTACTTC. Translating it yields CASTEGASDEQYF.

The chain couples TRBV27 to TRBJ2-5; TRBD1 aligns across 10 bases. V lost 6 bases to trimming and J lost 5 bases; unmatched junction nucleotides: 6. The CDR3 spans 14 residues. Germline V CDR1 and CDR2: MNHEY, SMNVEV (reference sequence). The CDR3 DNA sequence: TGTGCCAGCAGACCGACAGGGGGCCGGGAGACCCAGTACTTC. It specifies CASRPTGGRETQYF.

The gene calls are TRBV7-9 and TRBJ1-6; the D is unclear. Trimming removed 3 bases from V and 6 bases from J, with 3 bases in between. There are 12 residues in the CDR3. Germline V gene sequence: CDR1 SEHNR, CDR2 FQNEAQ (reference sequence). The CDR3 is CASSLGNSPLHF. The CDR3 DNA reads TGTGCCAGCAGCTTGGGTAATTCACCCCTCCACTTT.